This T cell receptor (beta chain) was obtained from a study of cytomegalovirus exposure and HLA in healthy donors. Primers: 60 Vbeta forward and 13 Jbeta reverse. Clones were sequenced by immunoSEQ multiplex PCR, and TCRdb holds only the in-frame ones, with some missing. The table records 65,000 to 95,000 clones, around 80% of them present only once. The germline V and J ends were trimmed by 6 bases and 0 bases, with 15 bases remaining between them. Germline V gene lookup returns CDR1 MNHEY and CDR2 SVGAGI. CDR3 length equals 15 residues. This TCR was recovered from a male donor in good health and CMV-seropositive. Sequencing input: PBMCs. This rearrangement joins TRBV6-5 to TRBJ2-7; D is possibly TRBD2 (6 bases). CDR3 protein: CASRVGSPFSYEQYF. Written as DNA, the CDR3 is TGTGCCAGCAGGGTCGGGAGTCCCTTCTCCTACGAGCAGTACTTC.